The table lists the clone carrying this T cell receptor (beta chain) with a few counts. Its target is unknown. The data were taken from a study of T cells in Graves' hyperthyroidism and ophthalmopathy. Across the study: The authors collected peripheral blood at initial diagnosis, before any treatment.

The study's findings and limits: Researchers found most expanded thyroid clonotypes above 0.001 in blood as well. Ophthalmopathy was distinguished from stable hyperthyroidism by 13 V-J signatures.

Each diagnosis was grounded in clinical symptoms, serum thyroxine and TRAb, thyroid ultrasound, and orbital computed tomography. Regions amplified from RNA transcripts were the TCR beta CDR3 regions. TCR CDR3 underwent first-round RT-PCR with the HTBI primer set. TCRdb fed the multiplex PCR reads into MiXCR, producing one record per CDR3 protein. The sample has about 690,000 distinct CDR3 sequences; roughly 17% are singletons. The CDR3 covers 15 residues. Trimming took 4 bases from V and 7 from J, leaving 15 bases between them. Looked up from germline, CDR1 is KGHDR and CDR2 is SFDVKD. Input material: blood. This TCR came from a man in his fifties or sixties with Graves' hyperthyroidism. V is TRBV24-1 and J is TRBJ2-2; a possible D gene is TRBD1 (6 bases). The CDR3 reads CATSERRQVNGELFF. DNA of the CDR3: TGTGCCACCAGTGAACGTCGACAGGTGAACGGGGAGCTGTTTTTT.